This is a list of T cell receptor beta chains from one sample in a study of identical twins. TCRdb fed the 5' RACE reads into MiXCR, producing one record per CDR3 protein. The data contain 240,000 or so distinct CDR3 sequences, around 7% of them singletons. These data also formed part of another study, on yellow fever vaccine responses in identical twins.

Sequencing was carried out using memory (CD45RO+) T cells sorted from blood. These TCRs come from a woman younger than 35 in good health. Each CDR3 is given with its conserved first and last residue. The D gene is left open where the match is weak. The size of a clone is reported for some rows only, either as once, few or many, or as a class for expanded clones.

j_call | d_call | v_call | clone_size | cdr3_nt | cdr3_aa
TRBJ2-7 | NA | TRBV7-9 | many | TGTGCCAGCAGCTTAGAAGCGGTGGCCCGAGAGCAGTACTTC | CASSLEAVAREQYF
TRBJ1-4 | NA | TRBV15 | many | TGTGCCACCAGCAGAGATTCGGGTAGTAATGAAAAACTGTTTTTT | CATSRDSGSNEKLFF
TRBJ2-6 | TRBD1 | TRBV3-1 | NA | TGTGCCAGCAGCCGCCCCCGGACAGGACTCTCTGGGGCCAACGTCCTGACTTTC | CASSRPRTGLSGANVLTF
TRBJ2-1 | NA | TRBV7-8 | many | TGTGCCAGCAGCTTAGTCGGGCCCCAGAATGAGCAGTTCTTC | CASSLVGPQNEQFF
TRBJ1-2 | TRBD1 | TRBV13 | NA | TGTGCCAGCAGCCCCAGACAGGGAGGATCCTATGGCTACACCTTC | CASSPRQGGSYGYTF
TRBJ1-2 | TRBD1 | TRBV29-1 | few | TGCAGCGTTGAACAGGGGGCGGACTATGGCTACACCTTC | CSVEQGADYGYTF
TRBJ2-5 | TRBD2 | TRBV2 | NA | TGTGCCAGCATGTCACGGGCGGGGGGGCATGAGACCCAGTACTTC | CASMSRAGGHETQYF
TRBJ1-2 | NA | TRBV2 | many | TGTGCCAGCAGTGTCGACAGGTACTATGGCTACACCTTC | CASSVDRYYGYTF
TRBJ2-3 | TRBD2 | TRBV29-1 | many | TGCAGCGTTGAGCCTGGCCGGACTAGCGGAAGCACAGATACGCAGTATTTT | CSVEPGRTSGSTDTQYF
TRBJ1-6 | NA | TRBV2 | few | TGTGCCAGCTACAGGGACTATAATTCACCCCTCCACTTT | CASYRDYNSPLHF
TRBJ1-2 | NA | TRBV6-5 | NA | TGTGCCAGCAGTTACTCAGCGACAGTCACTGGCTACACCTTC | CASSYSATVTGYTF
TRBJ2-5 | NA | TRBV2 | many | TGTGCCAGCAGGCAATGGGTCGCGACCCAGTACTTC | CASRQWVATQYF
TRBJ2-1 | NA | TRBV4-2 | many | TGTGCCAGCAGCCAAGAGGGAGTGGCTGAGCAGTTCTTC | CASSQEGVAEQFF
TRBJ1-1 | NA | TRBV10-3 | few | TGTGCCATCAGTGAAGAGATGAACACTGAAGCTTTCTTT | CAISEEMNTEAFF
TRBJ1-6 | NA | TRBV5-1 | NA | TGCGCCAGCAGCTTGGCCAGGGGCGATAATTCACCCCTCCACTTT | CASSLARGDNSPLHF
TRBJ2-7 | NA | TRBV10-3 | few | TGTGCCACGAAGGGGGGTGGGACGGACTCCTACGAGCAGTACTTC | CATKGGGTDSYEQYF
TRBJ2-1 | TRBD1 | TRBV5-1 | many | TGCGCCAGCAGCTTGGAGGGCAGGGGGAACAATGAGCAGTTCTTC | CASSLEGRGNNEQFF
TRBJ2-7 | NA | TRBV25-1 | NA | TGTGCCAGCAGTGAAGGATCCGAGCAGTACTTC | CASSEGSEQYF
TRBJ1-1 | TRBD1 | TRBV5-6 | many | TGTGCCAGCAGCTTGGCCCCCGGGACAGCGAACACTGAAGCTTTCTTT | CASSLAPGTANTEAFF
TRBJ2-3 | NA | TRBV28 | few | TGTGCCAGCAGCCGACCGACAACCCTCACAGATACGCAGTATTTT | CASSRPTTLTDTQYF
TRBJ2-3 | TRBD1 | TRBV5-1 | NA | TGCGCCAGCAGCAGGGGACAGATCACAGATACGCAGTATTTT | CASSRGQITDTQYF
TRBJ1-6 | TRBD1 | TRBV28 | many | TGTGCCAGCAATTCTGGGGGACAGGGAGGTTCACCCCTCCACTTT | CASNSGGQGGSPLHF
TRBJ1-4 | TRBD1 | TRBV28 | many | TGTGCCAGCCTGGGGACAGGCGAAATTAATGAAAAACTGTTTTTT | CASLGTGEINEKLFF
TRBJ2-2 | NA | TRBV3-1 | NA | TGTGCCAGCGGCGGATATAGCGGCACCGGGGAGCTGTTTTTT | CASGGYSGTGELFF
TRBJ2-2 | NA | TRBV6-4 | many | TGTGCCAGCAGTGACGGTCAGGACACCGGGGAGCTGTTTTTT | CASSDGQDTGELFF
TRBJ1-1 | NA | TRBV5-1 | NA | TGCGCCAGCAGCTTGGCGAGACAGTGGAACACTGAAGCTTTCTTT | CASSLARQWNTEAFF
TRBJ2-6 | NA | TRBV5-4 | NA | TGTGCCAGCAGCTTTCTGATCTCTGGGGCCAACGTCCTGACTTTC | CASSFLISGANVLTF
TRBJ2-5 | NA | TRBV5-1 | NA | TGCGCCAGCAGCTCAGAGTGGGAGACCCAGTACTTC | CASSSEWETQYF
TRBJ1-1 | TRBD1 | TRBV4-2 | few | TGTGCCAGCAGCCAAGAACGACAGGGGGGGAACACTGAAGCTTTCTTT | CASSQERQGGNTEAFF
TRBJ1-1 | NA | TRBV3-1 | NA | TGTGCCAGCAGCCAAGAATCACTTGAAGCTTTCTTT | CASSQESLEAFF
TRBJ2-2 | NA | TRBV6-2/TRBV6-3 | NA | TGTGCCAGCAGTTTCGATTACACCGGGGAGCTGTTTTTT | CASSFDYTGELFF
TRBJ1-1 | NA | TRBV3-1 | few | TGTGCCAGCAGCCGCCAAAGAACCGACAGGAACACTGAAGCTTTCTTT | CASSRQRTDRNTEAFF
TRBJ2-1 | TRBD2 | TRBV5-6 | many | TGTGCCAGCAGCTTGGGGATGGGGGACTACTCCTACAATGAGCAGTTCTTC | CASSLGMGDYSYNEQFF
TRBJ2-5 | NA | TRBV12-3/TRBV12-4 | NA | TGTGCCAGCAGTTTTGGGGGGACCCAGTACTTC | CASSFGGTQYF
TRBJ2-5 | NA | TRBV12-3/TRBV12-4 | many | TGTGCCAGCACCCGATCGACCCGGTTTGGAGAGACCCAGTACTTC | CASTRSTRFGETQYF
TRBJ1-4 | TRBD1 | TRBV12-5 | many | TGTGCTAGTGGTAACCGGGACAGGGAGCAACTGTTTTTT | CASGNRDREQLFF
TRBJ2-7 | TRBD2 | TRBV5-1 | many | TGCGCCAGCAGCTTTTCTAGCGGGGGGTACGAGCAGTACTTC | CASSFSSGGYEQYF
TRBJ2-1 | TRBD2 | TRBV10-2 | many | TGCGCCAGCAGTGCGGGGGGGCTAGCGGGAGGAAACTACAATGAGCAGTTCTTC | CASSAGGLAGGNYNEQFF
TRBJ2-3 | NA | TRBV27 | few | TGTGCCAGCAGTGTCAACCGGGACCAGATCGCAGATACGCAGTATTTT | CASSVNRDQIADTQYF
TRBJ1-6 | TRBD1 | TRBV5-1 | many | TGCGCCAGCAGCTCGACAGGGGGCTCAGATTCACCCCTCCACTTT | CASSSTGGSDSPLHF
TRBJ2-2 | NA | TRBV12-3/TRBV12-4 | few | TGTGCCAGCAGTTTACGACTTTCAAACACCGGGGAGCTGTTTTTT | CASSLRLSNTGELFF
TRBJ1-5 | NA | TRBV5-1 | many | TGCGCCAGCAGCTTGGAGGGCAAGCTGAATCAGCCCCAGCATTTT | CASSLEGKLNQPQHF